The 20 T cell receptor gamma chains listed next were all sequenced from one sample in a study of gamma-delta T cells after stem cell transplantation. TCRdb reanalyzed the RT-PCR reads using CATT. There are about 1,200 gamma-chain clones in the sample; approximately 85% occur only once, and 6% to 8% lies in the top ten. The specimen was gamma-delta T cells. Receptor source: a human donor. It is not recorded whose cells these are; they may come from a transplant donor.

The chain has TRGV3 and TRGJ1 or TRGJ2. No J gene is reported in TCRdb; it was inferred here by comparing the DNA with germline. The CDR3 covers 12 residues. CDR1 and CDR2 (germline): VTNTFY, YDVSTARD (reference sequence). Trimming cost V 4 bases and J 6 bases; bases outside gene matches: 6. CDR3 in amino acids: CATWDGCYKKLF. The CDR3 DNA follows: TGTGCCACCTGGGATGGTTGTTATAAGAAACTCTTT.

A note on this clone: The sample has other DNA sequences that encode this CDR3 too. This chain connects TRGV4 to TRGJ1 or TRGJ2. TCRdb gives no J gene; it was assigned here by matching the DNA to germline. The CDR3 length is 13 residues. The germline CDR1 and CDR2 sequences are EGSTGY and YDSYTSSV. The ends lost 0 bases at V and 3 bases at J; junction bases unmatched: 2. CDR3 nucleotides: TGTGCCACCTGGGATGGGGGTTATTATAAGAAACTCTTT. Translated: CATWDGGYYKKLF.

Comments on this clone: One end of the junction fails to match germline, which may point to a read error. The rearrangement joins TRGV4 to TRGJ1 or TRGJ2. The J gene was missing in TCRdb and was found by matching the end of the DNA to germline. Germline CDR1 EGSTGY, CDR2 YDSYTSSV. This CDR3 has 13 residues. The DNA of the CDR3 is TGTGCCACCTGGTCCTGGGATTATGATAAGAAACTCTTT. Residues: CATWSWDYDKKLF.

The chain joins TRGV5 to TRGJ1 or TRGJ2. No J gene was available from TCRdb, and it was assigned here by a germline match of the DNA. Germline V gene lookup returns CDR1 VINAFY and CDR2 YDVSNSKD. This CDR3 region has 12 residues. Trimming took 0 bases from V and 9 from J; bases not matched to a gene: 5. In DNA, the CDR3 is TGTGCCACCTGGGACAGGCCTTTTAAGAAACTCTTT. Its protein product is CATWDRPFKKLF.

J gene calling gave no result, while the V gene is TRGV2. The CDR3 is 17 residues long. Per the germline V gene, CDR1 is EGSNGY and CDR2 is YDSYNSKV. The CDR3: CATWDGPGLKNYYKELF. The CDR3 DNA sequence: TGTGCCACCTGGGACGGGCCGGGACTCAAGAATTATTATAAGGAACTCTTT.

This chain joins TRGV8 and TRGJ1 or TRGJ2. Germline matching of the DNA provided the J gene here, since TCRdb leaves it blank. Looked up from germline, CDR1 is VENAVY and CDR2 is YDSYNSRV. This CDR3 has 15 residues. Unmatched junction bases numbered 5, after V lost 0 bases and J lost 0 bases. The DNA for the CDR3 is TGTGCCACCTGGGATAGGCCGATGAATTATTATAAGAAACTCTTT. Its translation is CATWDRPMNYYKKLF.

The rearrangement joins TRGV9 to TRGJ1 or TRGJ2. The J gene is absent in TCRdb and was assigned here via DNA matching to germline. CDR3 length: 13 amino acids. Germline V gene sequence: CDR1 GITISATS, CDR2 ISYDGTV (reference sequence). The V segment lost 0 bases and the J segment 5 bases; nucleotides outside the gene matches: 4. The CDR3, as DNA: TGTGCCTTGTGGGAGGTGCAAAATTATAAGAAACTCTTT. Translated, it gives CALWEVQNYKKLF.

The V gene is TRGV9, the J gene TRGJP1. TCRdb is silent on the J gene; assignment here came from matching the DNA to germline. The CDR3 sequence is 12 residues long. Trimming took 7 bases from V and 9 from J; bases not matched to a gene: 8. Germline V lookup: CDR1 GITISATS, CDR2 ISYDGTV (reference sequence). The chain's CDR3 is CALCGGRWFKIF. DNA of the CDR3: TGTGCCTTGTGCGGGGGGCGTTGGTTCAAGATATTT.

This chain links TRGV9 with TRGJ1 or TRGJ2. Here the J gene was assigned by germline matching of the DNA, as TCRdb has none. Trimming took 0 bases from V and 6 from J; bases not matched to a gene: 5. From germline, CDR1 is GITISATS and CDR2 ISYDGTV (reference sequence). The CDR3 has 13 amino acids. The CDR3 DNA is TGTGCCTTGTGGGAGGTGCAATCTTATAAGAAACTCTTT. Its protein is CALWEVQSYKKLF.

The genes are TRGV4 and TRGJ1 or TRGJ2. In the absence of a J gene in TCRdb, the DNA was matched to germline to assign it here. The germline V gene has CDR1 EGSTGY and CDR2 YDSYTSSV. The CDR3 sequence is 14 residues long. J gave up 2 bases and V 0 bases, and 4 bases lay outside the gene matches. The chain's CDR3 is CATWDGPDYYKKLF. The CDR3 DNA follows: TGTGCCACCTGGGATGGGCCAGATTATTATAAGAAACTCTTT.

The genes are TRGV5 and TRGJ1 or TRGJ2. Here the J gene was assigned by germline matching of the DNA, as TCRdb has none. The V segment lost 6 bases and the J segment 5 bases; nucleotides outside the gene matches: 4. This CDR3 comprises 11 residues. Germline V gene data show CDR1 as VINAFY and CDR2 as YDVSNSKD. CDR3 coding DNA: TGTGCCACCTGGTGTGATTATAAGAAACTCTTT. Its protein product is CATWCDYKKLF.

V gene TRGV9 combines with J gene TRGJP. The J gene is not listed in TCRdb, so it was assigned here from a DNA match to germline. The trim removed 0 bases at V and 5 bases at J, leaving 4 bases unmatched. This CDR3 has 17 residues. CDR1 GITISATS and CDR2 ISYDGTV come from the germline V gene (reference sequence). The chain's CDR3 is CALWEVLEELGKKIKVF. DNA of the CDR3: TGTGCCTTGTGGGAGGTGCTGGAAGAGTTGGGCAAAAAAATCAAGGTATTT.

The rearrangement links TRGV2 to TRGJP1. TCRdb lists no J gene, so it was determined here by aligning the DNA to germline. The CDR3 is 15 residues long. J was trimmed by 0 bases and V by 5 bases; bases with no gene match: 6. CDR1 is EGSNGY and CDR2 is YDSYNSKV in the germline V gene. CDR3 nucleotide sequence: TGTGCCACCTGGGCCCCTTATACCACTGGTTGGTTCAAGATATTT. Protein: CATWAPYTTGWFKIF.

This chain joins TRGV9 and TRGJ1 or TRGJ2. Here the J gene was assigned by germline matching of the DNA, as TCRdb has none. The junction had 5 bases not matched to a gene; V was cut back by 0 bases and J by 6 bases. This CDR3 region has 13 residues. CDR1 GITISATS and CDR2 ISYDGTV come from the germline V gene (reference sequence). The CDR3 is CALWEVGSYKKLF. The CDR3 DNA sequence: TGTGCCTTGTGGGAGGTGGGAAGTTATAAGAAACTCTTT.

The rearrangement uses TRGV2 and TRGJ1 or TRGJ2. TCRdb is silent on the J gene; assignment here came from matching the DNA to germline. Unmatched junction bases numbered 8, after V lost 3 bases and J lost 12 bases. Germline CDR1 is EGSNGY and CDR2 is YDSYNSKV. This CDR3 has 11 amino acids. The CDR3 region has the DNA TGTGCCACCTGGGACTTAACGGGGAAACTCTTT. Its protein is CATWDLTGKLF.

The chain combines TRGV5 with TRGJ1 or TRGJ2. Matching the DNA to germline supplied the J gene, which TCRdb does not give. The CDR3 has 14 residues. V lost 4 bases to trimming and J lost 3 bases; unmatched junction nucleotides: 9. Looked up from germline, CDR1 is VINAFY and CDR2 is YDVSNSKD. In DNA form, the CDR3 reads TGTGCCACCTGGGATAGGTCGTCTTATTATAAGAAACTCTTT. It yields the protein CATWDRSSYYKKLF.

Worth noting for this clone: A much larger clone differs from this one at a single base, so this may be a read error. Additional DNA sequences in this sample encode the identical CDR3. The J gene is TRGJP, the V gene TRGV9. TCRdb carries no J gene annotation; the J gene was assigned here by matching the DNA with germline. Germline V gives CDR1 GITISATS, CDR2 ISYDGTV (reference sequence). Germline trimming cut 1 base from V and 4 bases from J; bases unmatched to any gene: 1. CDR3 length equals 16 residues. CDR3 sequence (DNA): TGTGCCTTGTGGGAGGTACAAGAGTTGGGCAAAAAAATCAAGGTATTT. This codes for CALWEVQELGKKIKVF.

This clone came up once. This chain joins TRGV4 and TRGJP2. TCRdb gives no J gene; it was assigned here by matching the DNA to germline. This CDR3 has 12 amino acids. The germline V gene encodes CDR1 EGSTGY and CDR2 YDSYTSSV. V lost 9 bases, J lost 1 base, and 2 bases stayed unmatched. In DNA form, the CDR3 reads TGTGCCACCCTTAGTAGTGATTGGATCAAGACGTTT. Its protein is CATLSSDWIKTF.

The table lists this clone with a count of one. No call was made for the V gene; the J gene is TRGJ1 or TRGJ2. This CDR3 is 15 amino acids long. CDR3 bases: TGTGCCTTGTGGGAGGGGGGTTCGAATTATTATAAGAAACTCTTT. It is translated as CALWEGGSNYYKKLF.

The chain couples TRGV9 to TRGJ1 or TRGJ2. TCRdb lists no J gene, so it was determined here by aligning the DNA to germline. CDR3 length equals 13 residues. Germline loops: CDR1 GITISATS, CDR2 ISYDGTV (reference sequence). V shed 4 bases and J 4 bases; nucleotides not matched to a gene: 7. This chain's CDR3 is CALWDPAYYKKLF. CDR3 DNA sequence: TGTGCCTTGTGGGATCCCGCGTATTATAAGAAACTCTTT.